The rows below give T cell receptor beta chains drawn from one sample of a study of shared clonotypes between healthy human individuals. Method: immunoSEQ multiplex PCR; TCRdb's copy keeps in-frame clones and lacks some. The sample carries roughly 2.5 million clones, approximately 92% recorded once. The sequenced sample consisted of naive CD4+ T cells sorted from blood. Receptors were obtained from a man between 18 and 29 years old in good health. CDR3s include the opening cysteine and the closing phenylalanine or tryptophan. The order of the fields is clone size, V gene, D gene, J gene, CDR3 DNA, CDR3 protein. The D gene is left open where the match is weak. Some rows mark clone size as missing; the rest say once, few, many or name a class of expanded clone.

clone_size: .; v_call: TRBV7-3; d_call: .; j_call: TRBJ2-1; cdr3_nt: TGTGCCAGCAGCTCGAAGCTGGGGCATGAGCAGTTCTTC; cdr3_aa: CASSSKLGHEQFF
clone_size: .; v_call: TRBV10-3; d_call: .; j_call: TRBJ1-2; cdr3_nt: TGTGCCATCAGAGAACAGGGAAACTATGGCTACACCTTC; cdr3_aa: CAIREQGNYGYTF
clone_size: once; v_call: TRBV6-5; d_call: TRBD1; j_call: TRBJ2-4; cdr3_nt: TGTGCCAGCAGCCAGAGACAGGGGGTGATGTACATTCAGTACTTC; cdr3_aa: CASSQRQGVMYIQYF
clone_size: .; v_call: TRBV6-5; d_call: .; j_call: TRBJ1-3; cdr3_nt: TGTGCCAGCAGCCGCGGACAGTTCTCTGGAAACACCATATATTTT; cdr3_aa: CASSRGQFSGNTIYF
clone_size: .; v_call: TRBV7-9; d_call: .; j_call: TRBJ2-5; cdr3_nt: TGTGCCAGCAGCCGAACGTTAGAGACCCAGTACTTC; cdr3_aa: CASSRTLETQYF
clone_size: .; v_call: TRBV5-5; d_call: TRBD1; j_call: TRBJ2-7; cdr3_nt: TGTGCCAGCAGCAGGGATGGACAGGTATTCTACGAGCAGTACTTC; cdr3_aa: CASSRDGQVFYEQYF
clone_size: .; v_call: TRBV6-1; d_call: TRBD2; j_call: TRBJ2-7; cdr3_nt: TGTGCCAGCAAGACTAGCGGGAGCATCGGCGAGCAGTACTTC; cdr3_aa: CASKTSGSIGEQYF
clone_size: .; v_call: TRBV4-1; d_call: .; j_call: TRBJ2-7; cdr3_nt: TGCGCCAGCAGCCAAGATGCGGAATACGAGCAGTACTTC; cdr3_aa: CASSQDAEYEQYF
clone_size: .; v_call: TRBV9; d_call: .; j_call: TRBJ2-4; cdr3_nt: TGTGCCAGCAGCGTTACAGACAGTACCCAAAACATTCAGTACTTC; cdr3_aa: CASSVTDSTQNIQYF
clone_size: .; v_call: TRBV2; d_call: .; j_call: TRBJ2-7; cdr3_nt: TGTGCCAGCAGGCCCTCCGGGACGGGCACCTACGAGCAGTACTTC; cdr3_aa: CASRPSGTGTYEQYF
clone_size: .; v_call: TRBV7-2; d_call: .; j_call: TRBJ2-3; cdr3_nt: TGTGCCAGCAGCTTAGACGGGAGTGGAACAGATACGCAGTATTTT; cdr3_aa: CASSLDGSGTDTQYF
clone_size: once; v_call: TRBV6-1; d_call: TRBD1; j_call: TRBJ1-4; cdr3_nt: TGTGCCAGCAGTAGGGACAGCGACAATGAAAAACTGTTTTTT; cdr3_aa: CASSRDSDNEKLFF
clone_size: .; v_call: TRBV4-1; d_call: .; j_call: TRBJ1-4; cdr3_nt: TGCGCCAGCAGCCAAGTATCTAACGTGCCGGGACAACTGTTTTTT; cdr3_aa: CASSQVSNVPGQLFF
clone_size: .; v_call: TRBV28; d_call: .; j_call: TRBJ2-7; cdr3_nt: TGTGCCAGCAGTACGTTGATTTTGGGGTCCCACGAGCAGTACTTC; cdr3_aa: CASSTLILGSHEQYF
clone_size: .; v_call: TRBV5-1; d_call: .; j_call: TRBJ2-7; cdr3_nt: TGCGCCAGCAGCCGACGGGGCGTATGGGACAACCCCTACGAGCAGTACTTC; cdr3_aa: CASSRRGVWDNPYEQYF
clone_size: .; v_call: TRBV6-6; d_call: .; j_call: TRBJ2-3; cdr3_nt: TGTGCCAGCAGTTACCCGGCCGGGGGAGATACGCAGTATTTT; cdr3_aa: CASSYPAGGDTQYF
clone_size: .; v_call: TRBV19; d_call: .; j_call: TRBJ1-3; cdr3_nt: TGTGCCAGTAGTATAGGGTCGGTGGGCTTCTCTGGAAACACCATATATTTT; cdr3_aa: CASSIGSVGFSGNTIYF
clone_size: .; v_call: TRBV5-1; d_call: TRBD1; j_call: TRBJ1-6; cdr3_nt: TGCGCCAGCAGCTTGACAGGGGGCAGGGGATCCTATAATTCACCCCTCCACTTT; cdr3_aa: CASSLTGGRGSYNSPLHF
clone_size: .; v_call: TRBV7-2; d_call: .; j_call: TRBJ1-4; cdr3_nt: TGTGCCAGCAGCTTATCTGGAACGGGGGAAAAACTGTTTTTT; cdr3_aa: CASSLSGTGEKLFF
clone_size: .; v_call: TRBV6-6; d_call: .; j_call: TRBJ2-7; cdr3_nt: TGTGCCAGCAGGAGGGGACCTACATTTTACGAGCAGTACTTC; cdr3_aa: CASRRGPTFYEQYF
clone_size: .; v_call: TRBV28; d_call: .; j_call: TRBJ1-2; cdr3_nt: TGTGCCAGCAGTTTACCCTGGATAGGCTATGGCTACACCTTC; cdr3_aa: CASSLPWIGYGYTF
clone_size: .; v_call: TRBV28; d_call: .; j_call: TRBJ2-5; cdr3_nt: TGTGCCAGCAGCCGGCCCACCAGGGGGGAAGAGACCCAGTACTTC; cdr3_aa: CASSRPTRGEETQYF
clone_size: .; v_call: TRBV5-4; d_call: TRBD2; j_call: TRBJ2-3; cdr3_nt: TGTGCCAGCAGCTTGGCCGGGGGGGCGGGCACAGATACGCAGTATTTT; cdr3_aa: CASSLAGGAGTDTQYF
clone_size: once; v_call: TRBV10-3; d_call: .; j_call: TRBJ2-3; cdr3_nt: TGTGCCATCAGCCAAGAGGGGAAGGGGAGGTATTTT; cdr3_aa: CAISQEGKGRYF
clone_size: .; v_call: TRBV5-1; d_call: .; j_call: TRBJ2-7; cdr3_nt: TGCGCCAGCGCGACTGTGGGGGCCGTCTACGAGCAGTACTTC; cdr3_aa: CASATVGAVYEQYF
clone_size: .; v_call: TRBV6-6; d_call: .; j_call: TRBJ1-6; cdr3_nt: TGTGCCAGCAGCCCCCCTGCGGGGGCTCGTAATTCACCCCTCCACTTT; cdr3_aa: CASSPPAGARNSPLHF
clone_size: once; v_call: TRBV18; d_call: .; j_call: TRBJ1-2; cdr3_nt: TGTGCCAGCTCACCAGGTCATGAGGTTGGCTACACCTTC; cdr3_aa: CASSPGHEVGYTF
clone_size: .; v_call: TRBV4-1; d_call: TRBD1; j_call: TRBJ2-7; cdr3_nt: TGCGCCAGCAGCCAAGTCCGTGACAGGGCTTACGAGCAGTACTTC; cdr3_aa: CASSQVRDRAYEQYF
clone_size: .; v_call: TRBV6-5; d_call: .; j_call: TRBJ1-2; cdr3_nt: TGTGCCAGCAGGTACACCTCCAACTATGGCTACACCTTC; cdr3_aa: CASRYTSNYGYTF
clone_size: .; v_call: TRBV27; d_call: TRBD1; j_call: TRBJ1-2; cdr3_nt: TGTGCCAGCAGTTTACAGGGGGGTAACTATGGCTACACCTTC; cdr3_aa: CASSLQGGNYGYTF
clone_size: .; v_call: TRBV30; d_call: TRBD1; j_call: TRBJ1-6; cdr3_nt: TGTGCCTGGAGTCCGGACAGGGGCCGATCACCCCTCCACTTT; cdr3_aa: CAWSPDRGRSPLHF
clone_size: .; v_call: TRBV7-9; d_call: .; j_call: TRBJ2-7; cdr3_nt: TGTGCCAGCAGCTTAGTTCTGCAGGGGGGGTACGAGCAGTACTTC; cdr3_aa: CASSLVLQGGYEQYF
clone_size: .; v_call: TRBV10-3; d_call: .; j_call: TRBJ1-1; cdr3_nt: TGTGCCATCAGTGAGTCCGGACACGAGGGGACTGAAGCTTTCTTT; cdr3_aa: CAISESGHEGTEAFF
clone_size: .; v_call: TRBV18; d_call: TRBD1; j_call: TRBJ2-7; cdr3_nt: TGTGCCAGCTCATCTAATACAGGGGACGAGCAGTACTTC; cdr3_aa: CASSSNTGDEQYF
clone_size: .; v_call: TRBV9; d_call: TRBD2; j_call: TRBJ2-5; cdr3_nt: TGTGCCAGCAGCGTAGACGGGGGGGCCAAGCAAGAGACCCAGTACTTC; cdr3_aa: CASSVDGGAKQETQYF
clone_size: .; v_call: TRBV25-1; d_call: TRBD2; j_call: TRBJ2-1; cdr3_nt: TGTGCCAGCAGTGAATTGGGGGGGAGAATCGAGCAGTTCTTC; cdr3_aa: CASSELGGRIEQFF
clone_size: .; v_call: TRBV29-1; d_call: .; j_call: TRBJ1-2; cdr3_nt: TGCAGCGTTATCCTTCACGTTCCCCCCTATGGCTACACCTTC; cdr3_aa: CSVILHVPPYGYTF